A single sample is the source of the 19 T cell receptor beta chains below, sequenced in a study of T cells in Graves' hyperthyroidism and ophthalmopathy. TCR beta CDR3 regions were amplified from RNA transcripts. The HTBI primer set served for first-round RT-PCR of the TCR CDR3. TCRdb reprocessed the multiplex PCR reads with MiXCR, giving one entry per CDR3 protein. The data hold 330,000 or so distinct CDR3 sequences, with roughly 19% observed a single time. Sequenced material: blood. Every receptor here comes from a man aged 50 or older with Graves' ophthalmopathy.

This clonotype was seen at least ten times. This rearrangement joins TRBV11-2 to TRBJ2-7, with 13 bases fitting TRBD2. The junction had 9 bases not matched to a gene; V was cut back by 4 bases and J by 0 bases. The CDR3 is 18 residues long. Germline assignment: CDR1 SGHAT and CDR2 FQNNGV. The CDR3 sequence: CASSSGLAGFGGSYEQYF. The CDR3 nucleotides are TGTGCCAGCAGCTCGGGACTAGCGGGATTCGGAGGCTCCTACGAGCAGTACTTC.

This clonotype was seen repeatedly, ten times or more. V usage is TRBV7-6 and J usage is TRBJ2-7; TRBD1 matches at 9 bases. This CDR3 spans 15 amino acids. CDR1 is SGHVS and CDR2 is FNYEAQ in the germline V gene. The V gene end was trimmed by 5 bases and the J gene end by 0 bases; junction bases not matched to a gene: 5. The CDR3 spells CASSPGQGYSYEQYF. CDR3 sequence (DNA): TGTGCCAGCAGCCCAGGACAGGGGTACTCCTACGAGCAGTACTTC.

The CDR3 DNA reads as TGTGCCAGTAGTATGGGACTAGCGGGACAAAATACGCAGTATTTT. Its translation is CASSMGLAGQNTQYF. The V call is TRBV19, the J call TRBJ2-3, with 13 bases aligning to TRBD2. The CDR3 loop spans 15 amino acids. J lost 7 bases, V lost 3 bases, and 4 bases had no gene match. CDR1 and CDR2 (germline): LNHDA, SQIVND (reference sequence).

A note on this clonotype: This may come from a read error, since a much larger clone is one base off. The genes are TRBV28 and TRBJ2-1, with 8 bases that match TRBD2. The CDR3 spans 17 residues. Germline V gene data show CDR1 as MDHEN and CDR2 as SYDVKM. The V and J ends lost 4 bases and 6 bases, in that order; junction bases with no gene match: 14. The CDR3 sequence: CASSSVVGTRAGNEQFF. Written as DNA, the CDR3 is TGTGCCAGCAGTTCGGTTGTTGGGACTAGGGCCGGCAATGAGCAGTTCTTC.

V gene TRBV12-5 combines with J gene TRBJ2-5; D ambiguous. The CDR3 extends over 14 amino acids. Germline V gene data show CDR1 as LGHNT and CDR2 as FRNRAP. V lost 1 base, J lost 5 bases, and 11 bases lay in between. The chain's CDR3 is CASGLETVRETQYF. The DNA of the CDR3 is TGTGCTAGTGGTTTGGAAACGGTCCGGGAGACCCAGTACTTC.

The genes are TRBV19 and TRBJ2-7, with 7 positions matching TRBD2. The CDR3 runs to 15 residues. CDR1 is LNHDA and CDR2 is SQIVND in the germline V gene (reference sequence). V trimming: 3 bases; J trimming: 4 bases; junction bases outside the gene matches: 9. The CDR3 reads CASSITSDNWYEQYF. DNA of the CDR3: TGTGCCAGTAGTATTACTAGCGATAACTGGTACGAGCAGTACTTC.

There are a few counts of this clonotype. The V gene is TRBV13, the J gene TRBJ2-5; 11 bases match TRBD1. The CDR3 covers 15 residues. Per the germline V gene, CDR1 is PRHDT and CDR2 is FYEKMQ (reference sequence). V shed 5 bases, J shed 4 bases, and the junction held 6 bases outside the gene matches. The CDR3 DNA reads as TGTGCCAGCAGCGGACAGGGGGCCAGACTAGAGACCCAGTACTTC. Encoded protein: CASSGQGARLETQYF.

This clonotype was picked up a small number of times. The chain has TRBV27 and TRBJ2-3, with TRBD2 identical over 9 bases. The CDR3 consists of 17 residues. CDR1 and CDR2 from the germline V gene are MNHEY and SMNVEV (reference sequence). The J segment lost 3 bases and the V segment lost 5 bases, leaving 12 bases of the junction unmatched. CDR3 coding DNA: TGTGCCAGCAGTAAGGGGGCGGGAGGGCAACGAACAGATACGCAGTATTTT. Protein sequence: CASSKGAGGQRTDTQYF.

This clonotype was seen at least ten times. V gene TRBV2 combines with J gene TRBJ1-2; possible D gene TRBD1, 5 bases. CDR1 and CDR2 from the germline V gene are SNHLY and FYNNEI. V was cut by 7 bases and J by 8 bases, with 17 bases left in between. The CDR3 has 13 amino acids. As DNA, the CDR3 is TGTGCCAGCAAAGGTTGGGTGCAGGGCGGCTACACCTTC. Amino acid sequence: CASKGWVQGGYTF. The whole variable domain, remainder taken from reference TRBV2 and TRBJ1-2, is EPEVTQTPSHQVTQMGQEVILRCVPISNHLYFYWYRQILGQKVEFLVSFYNNEISEKSEIFDDQFSVERPDGSNFTLKIRSTKLEDSAMYFCASKGWVQGGYTFGSGTRLTVV.

This clonotype was found many times. V gene TRBV28 combines with J gene TRBJ1-5; tentatively, D is TRBD1 (5 bases). The CDR3 is 14 residues long. Germline V gives CDR1 MDHEN, CDR2 SYDVKM. V dropped 7 bases and J dropped 2 bases, with 12 bases sitting between them. CDR3 sequence reads: CASIQAGGNQPQHF. In DNA, the CDR3 is TGTGCCAGCATACAGGCGGGGGGCAATCAGCCCCAGCATTTT.

This clonotype showed up many times. The chain couples TRBV28 to TRBJ2-1, with D possibly being TRBD1 (5 bases). The length of the CDR3 is 16 residues. Germline values: CDR1 MDHEN, CDR2 SYDVKM. V dropped 5 bases and J dropped 0 bases, with 14 bases sitting between them. The CDR3 here is CASSPPEDSSYNEQFF. CDR3 in DNA: TGTGCCAGCAGTCCACCCGAAGACAGCTCCTACAATGAGCAGTTCTTC.

This clonotype was counted a few times. V gene TRBV12-3 or TRBV12-4 combines with J gene TRBJ2-2; the D gene is possibly TRBD1 (6 bases). The CDR3 length is 14 residues. V was shortened by 3 bases and J by 5 bases, with 10 bases between the two germline ends. CDR3 nucleotides: TGTGCCAGCAGTTTGGGGGCGCGGACCGGGGAGCTGTTTTTT. Translating it yields CASSLGARTGELFF.

Concerning this clonotype itself: A single base separates this from a much larger clone, so it may be a read error. The chain has TRBV6-1 and TRBJ2-7, with D hard to call. Trimming took off 4 bases at V and 1 base at J, with 8 bases between the two ends. The CDR3 runs 13 residues. Germline CDR1 is MNHNS and CDR2 is SASEGT. The DNA for the CDR3 is TGTGCCAGCAGTGCGCGGTTATCCTACGAGCAGTACTTC. Translation: CASSARLSYEQYF.

The chain uses TRBV3-1 and TRBJ1-1, with D unresolved. The V end lost 2 bases, the J end lost 1 base, and 5 bases lay between the germline ends. Germline V gives CDR1 LGHDT, CDR2 YNNKEL (reference sequence). This CDR3 region has 13 residues. DNA of the CDR3: TGTGCCAGCAGCCAATCAGGGAACACTGAAGCTTTCTTT. Encoded protein: CASSQSGNTEAFF.

J is TRBJ1-2 and V is TRBV5-6, with a tentative D call TRBD1 (5 bases). The CDR3 loop spans 14 amino acids. Germline V gene sequence: CDR1 SGHDT, CDR2 YYEEEE. The ends were cut back, 3 bases at V and 5 bases at J, with 14 bases in the middle. The CDR3 here is CASSSGGIWYGYTF. The CDR3 DNA is TGTGCCAGCAGCTCGGGGGGGATTTGGTATGGCTACACCTTC.

The gene calls are TRBV4-1 and TRBJ1-2; the match to TRBD1 covers 9 bases. J was trimmed by 4 bases and V by 1 base; bases with no gene match: 10. The CDR3 is made up of 17 amino acids. CDR1 and CDR2 (germline): MGHRA, YSYEKL. The CDR3 coding sequence is TGCGCCAGCAGCCAAGCCCCAAACAGGGGGCAAATCTATGGCTACACCTTC. Translation gives CASSQAPNRGQIYGYTF.

J is TRBJ2-2 and V is TRBV5-1; no reliable D call. Trimming removed 2 bases at V and 2 bases at J, with 4 bases between. Germline assignment: CDR1 SGHRS and CDR2 YFSETQ. The CDR3 sequence is 13 residues long. CDR3 coding DNA: TGCGCCAGCAGCTTTATTAACACCGGGGAGCTGTTTTTT. Protein product: CASSFINTGELFF.

The sample holds many counts of this clonotype. The chain carries TRBV2 and TRBJ1-5; possible D gene TRBD1, 6 bases. The germline V gene encodes CDR1 SNHLY and CDR2 FYNNEI. Trimming stripped 8 bases from V and 2 bases from J, with 16 bases between. CDR3 length: 15 amino acids. The CDR3 DNA reads as TGTGCCAGCGGGGGCCTCGGGGATGGCAATCAGCCCCAGCATTTT. It encodes CASGGLGDGNQPQHF.

This chain connects TRBV27 to TRBJ2-7, with D possibly matching TRBD2 (5 bases). This CDR3 spans 15 amino acids. Germline loops: CDR1 MNHEY, CDR2 SMNVEV (reference sequence). Trimming cost V 2 bases and J 3 bases, with 14 bases left between them. CDR3 nucleotides: TGTGCCAGCAGTTTACGGCTAGCAGATTTCTACGAGCAGTACTTC. Protein product: CASSLRLADFYEQYF.